This T cell receptor (beta chain) was captured by sequencing in a study of CD8 T cells in Susac syndrome. Study context: Intravenous immunoglobulin alone or corticosteroids were being given to patients with Susac syndrome at blood draw, unless they were therapy-naive. Study-wide points: When the CD4+ T cell repertoires of patients with Susac syndrome were examined, they did not show any clonal expansion.

It was with random hexamers that 0.5 to 1 ug RNA was reverse transcribed. TCRdb independently ran MiXCR on the immunoSEQ multiplex PCR reads; one entry per CDR3 protein. The sample contains approximately 210,000 distinct CDR3 sequences, less than 95% of which appear only once. With V trimmed by 8 bases and J by 7 bases, 8 bases remained unmatched. Germline V CDR1 and CDR2: MNHEY, SMNVEV (reference sequence). CDR3 length: 13 amino acids. Comment on this clonotype: Its target is not known.

This chain joins TRBV27 and TRBJ2-1; 7 positions agree with TRBD2. The sequence derives from a human donor with Susac syndrome. Sequencing was carried out using CD4+ T cells from PBMCs. The CDR3 DNA sequence: TGTGCCAGCGCACTAGCGTCTGGGAATGAGCAGTTCTTC. Translated, it gives CASALASGNEQFF.